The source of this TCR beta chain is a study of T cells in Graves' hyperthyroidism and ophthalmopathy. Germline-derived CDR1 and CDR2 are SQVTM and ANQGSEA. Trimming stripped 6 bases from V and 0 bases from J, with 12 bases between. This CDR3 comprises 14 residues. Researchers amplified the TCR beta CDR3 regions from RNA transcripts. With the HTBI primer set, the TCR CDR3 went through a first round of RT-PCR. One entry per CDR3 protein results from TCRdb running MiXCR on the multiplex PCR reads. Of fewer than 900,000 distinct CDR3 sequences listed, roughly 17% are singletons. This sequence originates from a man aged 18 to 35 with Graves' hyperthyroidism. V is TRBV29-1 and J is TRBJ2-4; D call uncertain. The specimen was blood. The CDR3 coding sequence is TGCAGCGTGCGGACGGATACAGCCAAAAACATTCAGTACTTC. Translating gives CSVRTDTAKNIQYF.